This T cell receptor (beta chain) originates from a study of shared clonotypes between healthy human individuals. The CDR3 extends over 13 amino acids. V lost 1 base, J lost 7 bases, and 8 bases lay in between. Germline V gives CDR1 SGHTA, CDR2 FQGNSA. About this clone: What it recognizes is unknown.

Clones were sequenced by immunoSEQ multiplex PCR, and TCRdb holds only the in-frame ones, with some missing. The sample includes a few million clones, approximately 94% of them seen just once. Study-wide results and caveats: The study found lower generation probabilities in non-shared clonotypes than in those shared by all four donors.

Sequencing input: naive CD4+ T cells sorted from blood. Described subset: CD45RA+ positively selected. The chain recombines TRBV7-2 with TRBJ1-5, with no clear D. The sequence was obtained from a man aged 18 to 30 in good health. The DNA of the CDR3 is TGTGCCAGCAGCTTAGTCAGAGAACAGCCCCAGCATTTT. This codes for CASSLVREQPQHF.